Sequencing of this T cell receptor (beta chain) was carried out in a study of T cells in Graves' hyperthyroidism and ophthalmopathy. The source material, RNA transcripts, was used to amplify TCR beta CDR3 regions. Using the HTBI primer set, a first-round RT-PCR was run on the TCR CDR3. Via MiXCR, TCRdb re-called the multiplex PCR reads, giving one row per CDR3 protein. The repertoire holds about 560,000 distinct CDR3 sequences, roughly a sixth seen once, with under 20% in the top ten. The CDR3 length is 15 residues. V shed 5 bases, J shed 12 bases, and the junction held 15 bases outside the gene matches. CDR1 DFQATT and CDR2 SNEGSKA come from the germline V gene (reference sequence). Notes on the study in general: Blood shared most expanded thyroid clonotypes above 0.001.

Turning to this clonotype: Antigen: not known.

Hyperthyroidism patients were newly diagnosed, had disease duration under 2 months, and were aged 18 to 65 years. Uncontrolled infections, other autoimmune diseases, pregnancy or lactation led to exclusion of patients. The diagnostic basis comprised clinical symptoms, serum thyroxine and TRAb, thyroid ultrasound and orbital computed tomography. The chain links TRBV20-1 to TRBJ2-1; 11 nucleotides line up with TRBD2. The TCR comes from a woman aged 18-30 years with Graves' hyperthyroidism. The sample was blood. CDR3 amino acids: CSADTSGGPNDAQFF. The CDR3 nucleotides read TGCAGTGCTGATACTAGCGGGGGACCCAATGACGCGCAGTTCTTC.